This paragraph covers one T cell receptor (beta chain) sequence. As yet, its antigen is unknown. These data belong to a study of T cell responses to AZD1222 COVID-19 vaccine. For the study at large: Second-dose intervals of approximately 4 or approximately 12 weeks were pooled. Study-level points and caveats: Across spike, vaccine-associated CD4 TCRs were found, dominant at 160-218 and 743-854. Donors skewed white British and female; clonal diversity was possibly underestimated.

The V and J ends lost 6 bases and 0 bases respectively, with 18 bases between them. The V gene's germline CDR1 is LNHDA and CDR2 SQIVND (reference sequence). There are 17 residues in the CDR3. This table comes from immunoSEQ multiplex PCR, and its TCRdb copy is limited to in-frame clones, with some not included. The data hold about 170,000 clones, with more than 85% observed a single time. V and J are TRBV19 and TRBJ1-5, with a possible D match to TRBD1 (5 bases). This receptor was obtained from an adult in good health. Sequencing was performed on peripheral blood, taken on day 0 of AZD1222 vaccination. CDR3 loop: CASSQFTGPFSNQPQHF. The DNA of the CDR3 is TGTGCCAGTAGCCAATTCACAGGACCGTTTAGCAATCAGCCCCAGCATTTT.